These 23 T cell receptor beta chains were sequenced from one sample in a study of blood T cell repertoires in COVID-19. Profiled with immunoSEQ multiplex PCR; TCRdb holds only in-frame clones, not every one. The sample records about 150,000 clones, 75% to 85% being singletons. The sample comprised peripheral blood. The origin of the receptors is a man aged 55 to 69 with acute or convalescent COVID-19.

This chain links TRBV9 with TRBJ1-4, with 8 positions matching TRBD1. CDR3 size: 18 residues. Trimming at V came to 0 bases and at J to 0 bases, leaving 7 bases not matched to a gene. In germline, CDR1 is SGDLS, CDR2 YYNGEE. DNA of the CDR3: TGTGCCAGCAGCGTAGGTCATACAGGGGGGGCAACTAATGAAAAACTGTTTTTT. Translation: CASSVGHTGGATNEKLFF.

This chain connects TRBV5-4 to TRBJ2-7, with 12 bases that match TRBD2. With 4 bases clipped from V and 6 bases from J, the junction kept 14 bases outside the gene matches. Germline V lookup: CDR1 SGHNT, CDR2 YYREEE (reference sequence). The CDR3 sequence is 17 residues long. The chain's CDR3 is CASSGRLAGARGIEQYF. The CDR3 region has the DNA TGTGCCAGCAGCGGCCGACTAGCGGGAGCCCGGGGGATCGAGCAGTACTTC.

The chain carries TRBV9 and TRBJ1-1; 8 positions agree with TRBD1. The germline gives CDR1 SGDLS, CDR2 YYNGEE. This CDR3 is 18 amino acids long. With 3 bases clipped from V and 0 bases from J, the junction kept 13 bases outside the gene matches. CDR3 loop: CASSGDRTKYSMNTEAFF. The CDR3 DNA sequence: TGTGCCAGCAGCGGGGACAGGACCAAATACTCCATGAACACTGAAGCTTTCTTT.

This clone was found once. The gene calls are TRBV4-3 and TRBJ1-4, with D possibly TRBD1 on 5 matching bases. This CDR3 is built from 15 residues. CDR1 LGHNA and CDR2 YSLEER come from the germline V gene. V lost 4 bases and J 3 bases, leaving 12 bases between the germline ends. CDR3 region: CASSRQGGANEKLFF. The CDR3 DNA sequence: TGCGCCAGCAGCCGCCAGGGAGGAGCTAATGAAAAACTGTTTTTT.

The rearrangement joins TRBV7-9 to TRBJ1-2; 9 bases fit TRBD1. Trimming took 3 bases from V and 4 from J; bases not matched to a gene: 9. Germline CDR1 and CDR2: SEHNR and FQNEAQ (reference sequence). The CDR3 loop spans 16 amino acids. The CDR3 DNA reads as TGTGCCAGCAGCTTTGGGACAGGGACCTCCGGCTATGGCTACACCTTC. Translated: CASSFGTGTSGYGYTF. The complete variable domain, with remaining parts taken from reference TRBV7-9 and TRBJ1-2, reads DTGVSQNPRHKITKRGQNVTFRCDPISEHNRLYWYRQTLGQGPEFLTYFQNEAQLEKSRLLSDRFSAERPKGSFSTLEIQRTEQGDSAMYLCASSFGTGTSGYGYTFGSGTRLTVV.

This clone was seen at least ten times. The chain uses TRBV28 and TRBJ2-1; TRBD2 matches 7 bases. V was clipped by 5 bases and J by 1 base; unmatched bases: 11. The CDR3 is made up of 17 amino acids. From germline, CDR1 is MDHEN and CDR2 SYDVKM. CDR3 in amino acids: CASSQLGGGPSYNEQFF. DNA for the CDR3: TGTGCCAGCAGTCAGCTTGGGGGAGGGCCATCCTACAATGAGCAGTTCTTC.

CDR3 in DNA: TGTGCCAACCCGGGACAGGTAAACACCGGGGAGCTGTTTTTT. This gives the protein CANPGQVNTGELFF. The chain couples TRBV9 to TRBJ2-2; TRBD1 aligns across 8 bases. CDR3 size: 14 residues. The V gene's germline CDR1 is SGDLS and CDR2 YYNGEE. Trimming took 9 bases from V and 2 from J; bases not matched to a gene: 6.

The chain recombines TRBV4-3 with TRBJ1-5; 11 positions agree with TRBD1. This CDR3 comprises 19 residues. V shed 0 bases and J 0 bases; nucleotides not matched to a gene: 7. Looked up from germline, CDR1 is LGHNA and CDR2 is YSLEER. CDR3 sequence: CASSQDLAGTGGSNQPQHF. The CDR3 DNA reads as TGCGCCAGCAGCCAAGATCTAGCCGGGACAGGGGGTAGCAATCAGCCCCAGCATTTT.

The CDR3 nucleotides are TGTGCCAGCAGTTTCAGGGGGAGCCTAAGAGATACGCAGTATTTT. It translates to CASSFRGSLRDTQYF. The chain has TRBV27 and TRBJ2-3; the match to TRBD1 covers 7 bases. The germline V gene has CDR1 MNHEY and CDR2 SMNVEV (reference sequence). This CDR3 is built from 15 residues. Trimming at V came to 3 bases and at J to 5 bases, leaving 8 bases not matched to a gene.

The sample holds one count of this clone. The chain joins TRBV28 to TRBJ1-6; the D gene is possibly TRBD1 (6 bases). Trimming shortened V by 7 bases and J by 7 bases, and 17 bases separated the two germline ends. Germline CDR1 reads MDHEN; CDR2 reads SYDVKM. The CDR3 consists of 15 residues. CDR3 bases: TGTGCCAGCAACCTAGGGGGGGCTGGAAATTCACCCCTCCACTTT. This gives the protein CASNLGGAGNSPLHF.

Here the CDR3 reads CATSRDLRGTGEQYF. The CDR3 coding sequence is TGTGCCACCAGCAGAGATCTCAGGGGGACGGGCGAGCAGTACTTC. The rearrangement links TRBV15 to TRBJ2-7; 7 bases agree with TRBD1. With V trimmed by 0 bases and J by 6 bases, 8 bases remained unmatched. This CDR3 region has 15 residues. Germline CDR1 is LNHNV and CDR2 is YYDKDF (reference sequence).

The chain couples TRBV11-3 to TRBJ2-3, with D perhaps TRBD1 (6 bases). V lost 3 bases and J lost 8, with 12 bases in between. Per the germline V gene, CDR1 is SGHNT and CDR2 is YENEEA. The CDR3 sequence is 13 residues long. As DNA, the CDR3 is TGTGCCAGCAGCTTTCAGGGGAGTACTACGCAGTATTTT. Its protein is CASSFQGSTTQYF.

This rearrangement joins TRBV10-3 to TRBJ1-4; 8 bases align to TRBD1. Losses at the gene ends were 5 bases for V and 8 bases for J; bases not matched to a gene: 4. Germline CDR1 is ENHRY and CDR2 is SYGVKD. CDR3 length: 13 residues. CDR3 in DNA: TGTGCCATCAGTCAGACAGGGGAAGAAAAACTGTTTTTT. This gives the protein CAISQTGEEKLFF.

J is TRBJ2-5 and V is TRBV7-2; the match to TRBD2 covers 12 bases. This CDR3 region has 15 residues. Trimming cost V 5 bases and J 5 bases; bases outside gene matches: 6. Per the germline V gene, CDR1 is SGHTA and CDR2 is FQGNSA. The DNA for the CDR3 is TGTGCCAGCAGCCCAAACACTAGCGGGGGGGAGACCCAGTACTTC. As protein: CASSPNTSGGETQYF.

V gene TRBV6-5 combines with J gene TRBJ1-1, with a possible D match to TRBD1 (6 bases). This CDR3 contains 13 residues. V lost 8 bases, J lost 5 bases, and 15 bases lay in between. Germline lookup yields CDR1 MNHEY and CDR2 SVGAGI. The CDR3 spells CASVWTVVTEAFF. The CDR3 bases are TGTGCCAGCGTTTGGACAGTGGTTACTGAAGCTTTCTTT.

The rearrangement links TRBV6-5 to TRBJ2-7; perhaps TRBD1 as D (6 bases). Germline loops: CDR1 MNHEY, CDR2 SVGAGI. V lost 8 bases to trimming and J lost 0 bases, with 17 bases between them. The CDR3 loop spans 15 amino acids. The CDR3 coding sequence is TGTGCCAGCCGCACTCCCGGACAGAGCTCCTACGAGCAGTACTTC. It is translated as CASRTPGQSSYEQYF.

This clone was found a few times. The chain employs TRBV7-2 and TRBJ1-6; D unclear. Germline CDR1 reads SGHTA; CDR2 reads FQGNSA. Trimming left V 4 bases short and J 10 bases short, with 17 bases between. The CDR3 contains 15 residues. The CDR3 loop is CASSSPDSGRSPLHF. The CDR3 DNA sequence: TGTGCCAGCAGCTCGCCCGACTCCGGGAGGTCACCCCTCCACTTT. Filled out from reference TRBV7-2 and TRBJ1-6, the complete variable domain reads GAGVSQSPSNKVTEKGKDVELRCDPISGHTALYWYRQSLGQGLEFLIYFQGNSAPDKSGLPSDRFSAERTGGSVSTLTIQRTQQEDSAVYLCASSSPDSGRSPLHFGNGTRLTVT.

The V call is TRBV6-4, the J call TRBJ1-6; possibly TRBD1 for D (6 bases). Trimming removed 3 bases from V and 5 bases from J, with 14 bases in between. In germline, CDR1 is MRHNA, CDR2 SNTAGT. The CDR3 has 16 amino acids. The CDR3 region has the DNA TGTGCCAGCAGTGAATGGGGGCTTCCGAATAATTCACCCCTCCACTTT. Protein sequence: CASSEWGLPNNSPLHF.

This sequence joins TRBV21-1 and TRBJ2-7; TRBD2 is taken as the D call from the table, unchecked against the DNA. TRBV21-1 is noted as a pseudogene. The CDR3 length is 15 residues. For the CDR3, the DNA is TGTGCCAGCAGCATCAAGGGAGGGAACAGAGGCGAGCAGTACTTC. Translated, it gives CASSIKGGNRGEQYF.

This rearrangement joins TRBV5-6 to TRBJ1-1; 8 nucleotides align to TRBD1. Germline V gene data show CDR1 as SGHDT and CDR2 as YYEEEE. This CDR3 has 12 amino acids. Trimming took 4 bases from V and 11 from J; bases not matched to a gene: 7. The CDR3 is CASSRDRGGAFF. CDR3 DNA sequence: TGTGCCAGCAGCCGAGACAGGGGTGGGGCTTTCTTT.

The chain has TRBV5-5 and TRBJ2-7; 12 bases align to TRBD2. Germline lookup yields CDR1 SGHKS and CDR2 YYEKEE (reference sequence). There are 15 residues in the CDR3. Germline trimming cut 3 bases from V and 4 bases from J; bases unmatched to any gene: 5. CDR3 DNA: TGTGCCAGCAGCTCCCTAGCGGGAGGGCTGTACGAGCAGTACTTC. Protein: CASSSLAGGLYEQYF.

CDR3 in amino acids: CASSIHRGPYEQYF. The DNA for the CDR3 is TGTGCCAGCAGCATCCACAGGGGCCCCTACGAGCAGTACTTC. The chain recombines TRBV7-2 with TRBJ2-7, with 7 bases that match TRBD1. The CDR3 sequence is 14 residues long. Looked up from germline, CDR1 is SGHTA and CDR2 is FQGNSA. Trimming removed 5 bases from V and 2 bases from J; junction bases left unmatched: 6. The complete variable domain, with remaining parts taken from reference TRBV7-2 and TRBJ2-7, reads GAGVSQSPSNKVTEKGKDVELRCDPISGHTALYWYRQSLGQGLEFLIYFQGNSAPDKSGLPSDRFSAERTGGSVSTLTIQRTQQEDSAVYLCASSIHRGPYEQYFGPGTRLTVT.

The chain joins TRBV5-4 to TRBJ2-3; 10 bases agree with TRBD2. The CDR3 sequence is 17 residues long. Germline V lookup: CDR1 SGHNT, CDR2 YYREEE (reference sequence). V gave up 0 bases and J gave up 4 bases; unmatched junction bases: 8. CDR3 amino acids: CASSLESGRAIADTQYF. The CDR3 DNA reads TGTGCCAGCAGCTTGGAAAGCGGGAGGGCCATCGCAGATACGCAGTATTTT.